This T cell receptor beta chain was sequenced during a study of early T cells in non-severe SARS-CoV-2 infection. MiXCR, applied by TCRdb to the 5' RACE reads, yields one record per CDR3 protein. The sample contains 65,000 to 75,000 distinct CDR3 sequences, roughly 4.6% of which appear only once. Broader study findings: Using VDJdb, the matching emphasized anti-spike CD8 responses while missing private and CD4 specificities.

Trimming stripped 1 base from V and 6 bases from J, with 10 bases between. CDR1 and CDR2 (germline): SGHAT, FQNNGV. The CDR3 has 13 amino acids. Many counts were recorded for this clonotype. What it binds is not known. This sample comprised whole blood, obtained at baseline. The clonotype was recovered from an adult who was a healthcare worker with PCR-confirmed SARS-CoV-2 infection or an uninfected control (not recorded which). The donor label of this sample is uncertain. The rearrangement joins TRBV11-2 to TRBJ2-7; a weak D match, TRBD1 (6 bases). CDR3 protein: CASSLVQGFEQYF. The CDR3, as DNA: TGTGCCAGCAGCTTAGTCCAGGGGTTCGAGCAGTACTTC. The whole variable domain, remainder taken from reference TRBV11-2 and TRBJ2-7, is EAGVAQSPRYKIIEKRQSVAFWCNPISGHATLYWYQQILGQGPKLLIQFQNNGVVDDSQLPKDRFSAERLKGVDSTLKIQPAKLEDSAVYLCASSLVQGFEQYFGPGTRLTVT.